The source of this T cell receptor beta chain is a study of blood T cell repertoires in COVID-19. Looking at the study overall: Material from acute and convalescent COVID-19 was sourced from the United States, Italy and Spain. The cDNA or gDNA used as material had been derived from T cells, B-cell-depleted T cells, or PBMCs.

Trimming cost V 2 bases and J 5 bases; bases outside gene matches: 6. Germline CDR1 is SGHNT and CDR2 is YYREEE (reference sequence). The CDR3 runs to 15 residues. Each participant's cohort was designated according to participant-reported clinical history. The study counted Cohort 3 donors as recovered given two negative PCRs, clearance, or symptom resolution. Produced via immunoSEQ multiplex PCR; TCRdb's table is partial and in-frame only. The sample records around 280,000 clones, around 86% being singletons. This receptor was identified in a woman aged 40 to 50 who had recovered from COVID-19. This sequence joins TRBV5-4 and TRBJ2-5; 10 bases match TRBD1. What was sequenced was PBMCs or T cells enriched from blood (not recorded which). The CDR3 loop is CASSFGTGVEETQYF. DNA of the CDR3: TGTGCCAGCAGCTTTGGGACAGGGGTTGAGGAGACCCAGTACTTC.